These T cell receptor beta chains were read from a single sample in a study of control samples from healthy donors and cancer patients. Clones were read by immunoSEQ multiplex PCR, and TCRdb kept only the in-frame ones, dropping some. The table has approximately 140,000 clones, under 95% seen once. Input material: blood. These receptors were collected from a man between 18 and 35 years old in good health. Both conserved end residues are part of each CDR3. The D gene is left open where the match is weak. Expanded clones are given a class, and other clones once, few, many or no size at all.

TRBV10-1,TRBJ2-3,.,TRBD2,CASSPSGGADTQYF,TGCGCCAGCAGTCCCAGCGGGGGGGCAGATACGCAGTATTTT
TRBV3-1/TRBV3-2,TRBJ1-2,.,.,CASSQGDYGYTF,TGTGCCAGCAGCCAAGGGGACTATGGCTACACCTTC
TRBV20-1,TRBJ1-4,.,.,CSASNTKGLPATNEKLFF,TGCAGTGCTAGTAACACTAAGGGCCTCCCTGCAACTAATGAAAAACTGTTTTTT
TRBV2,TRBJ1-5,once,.,CASNPDSYQPQHF,TGTGCCAGCAATCCGGACAGTTATCAGCCCCAGCATTTT
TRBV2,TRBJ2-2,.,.,CASSGTDSTGELFF,TGTGCCAGCAGTGGGACCGACAGTACCGGGGAGCTGTTTTTT
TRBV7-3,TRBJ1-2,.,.,CASSPTGRGVYGYTF,TGTGCCAGCAGCCCTACGGGGAGGGGCGTCTATGGCTACACCTTC
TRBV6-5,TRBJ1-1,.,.,CASRPDSATEAFF,TGTGCCAGCAGACCCGACAGCGCCACTGAAGCTTTCTTT
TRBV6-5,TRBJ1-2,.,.,CASTQGGNYGYTF,TGTGCCAGCACCCAGGGAGGGAACTATGGCTACACCTTC
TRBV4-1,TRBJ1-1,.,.,CASSPRRADLITEAFF,TGCGCCAGCAGCCCACGGAGGGCAGATTTAATCACTGAAGCTTTCTTT
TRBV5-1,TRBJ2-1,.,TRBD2,CASSSNSGGYNEQFF,TGCGCCAGCAGCTCAAATAGCGGGGGCTACAATGAGCAGTTCTTC
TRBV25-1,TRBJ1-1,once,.,CASSEYGGFETNTEAFF,TGTGCCAGCAGTGAATACGGAGGGTTTGAGACGAACACTGAAGCTTTCTTT
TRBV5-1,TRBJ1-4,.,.,CASSWGQGRTEKLFF,TGCGCCAGCAGCTGGGGGCAGGGCCGGACGGAAAAACTGTTTTTT
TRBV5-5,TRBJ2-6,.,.,CASSLRLWRTTLSGANVLTF,TGTGCCAGCAGCCTACGCCTATGGAGGACAACCCTCTCTGGGGCCAACGTCCTGACTTTC
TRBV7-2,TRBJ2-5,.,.,CASSSPFQTQYF,TGTGCCAGCAGCTCTCCCTTTCAGACCCAGTACTTC